This T cell receptor (beta chain) was found in a study of cytomegalovirus exposure and HLA in healthy donors. The wider study: Early released data comprised around 85 million unique TCRs from HLA-typed donors. Study-level results: Presence/absence comparisons presumed near-even sequencing depth among donors.

These donors, healthy bone marrow donors, were studied. On this clone itself: The antigen remains unidentified.

The PCR ran on 60 Vbeta and 13 Jbeta primers. TCRdb's copy holds only in-frame clones and misses some; the assay was immunoSEQ multiplex PCR. The repertoire includes about 100,000 clones, more than 60% of them detected once, and around 5.1% sits in the top ten. The CDR3 has 15 residues. Germline V gene sequence: CDR1 SGHTA, CDR2 FQGTGA. Deletions cut 5 bases from V and 1 base from J, with 14 bases between. This clonotype was sampled from a female donor in good health and CMV-seropositive. The specimen sequenced was PBMCs. The gene calls are TRBV7-3 and TRBJ1-1; tentatively, D is TRBD1 (6 bases). CDR3 region: CASSPRGGENTEAFF. The CDR3 DNA sequence: TGTGCCAGCAGCCCGCGAGGGGGTGAGAACACTGAAGCTTTCTTT.